These T cell receptor beta chains were read from a single sample in a study of blood T cells in healthy people across ages. TCRdb independently ran MiXCR on the 5' RACE reads; one entry per CDR3 protein. This table holds around 870,000 distinct CDR3 sequences, around 30% found once. Material: blood. The receptors come from an elderly woman in good health. Both conserved end residues are part of each CDR3. Fields, in order: V gene, D gene, J gene, clone size, CDR3 protein, CDR3 DNA. The D gene is left open where the match is weak. Clone size is stated in some rows and not others, as once, few, many or a class when expanded.

TRBV12-3/TRBV12-4,TRBD1,TRBJ1-5,once,CASRSGTGGRQPQHF,TGTGCCAGCAGATCCGGGACAGGGGGCCGTCAGCCCCAGCATTTT
TRBV30,TRBD1,TRBJ1-1,-,CAWAKGQDFLNTEAFF,TGTGCCTGGGCGAAGGGACAGGACTTCCTGAACACTGAAGCTTTCTTT
TRBV7-3,TRBD2,TRBJ2-5,once,CASSSTSGGARETQYF,TGTGCCAGCAGCTCCACTAGCGGGGGGGCCAGAGAGACCCAGTACTTC
TRBV11-3,-,TRBJ2-5,many,CASSLDLRGTQYF,TGTGCCAGCAGCTTAGATCTTCGGGGGACCCAGTACTTC
TRBV9,-,TRBJ2-1,many,CASSGAGALNEQFF,TGTGCCAGCTCCGGGGCGGGGGCACTCAATGAGCAGTTCTTC
TRBV4-2,-,TRBJ2-5,-,CASTQGTGALQETQYF,TGTGCCAGCACCCAAGGGACGGGGGCCCTCCAAGAGACCCAGTACTTC
TRBV12-3/TRBV12-4,TRBD1,TRBJ2-2,-,CASRPTGNTGERFF,TGTGCCAGCAGACCGACAGGGAACACCGGGGAGCGGTTTTTT
TRBV5-1,TRBD2,TRBJ2-3,few,CASSSTSSPDTQYF,TGCGCCAGCAGCTCGACTAGCAGTCCTGATACGCAGTATTTT
TRBV2,-,TRBJ2-3,few,CASEGPDTQYF,TGTGCCAGCGAGGGACCAGATACGCAGTATTTT
TRBV10-2,-,TRBJ2-1,many,CASSEAVGNEQFF,TGCGCCAGCAGTGAGGCGGTAGGCAATGAGCAGTTCTTC
TRBV7-2,-,TRBJ2-2,many,CASSWQGYTGELFF,TGTGCCAGCAGCTGGCAGGGATACACCGGGGAGCTGTTTTTT
TRBV27,-,TRBJ1-6,few,CASSPRWSLSNSPLHF,TGTGCCAGCAGTCCCCGTTGGAGTTTAAGTAATTCACCCCTCCACTTT
TRBV12-3/TRBV12-4,-,TRBJ1-1,few,CASSLRETEAFF,TGTGCCAGCAGTTTACGAGAAACTGAAGCTTTCTTT
TRBV7-9,TRBD2,TRBJ2-1,-,CASSLISGGANEQFF,TGTGCCAGCAGCTTAATAAGCGGGGGGGCAAATGAGCAGTTCTTC
TRBV20-1,-,TRBJ2-1,-,CSASQAASPYNEQFF,TGCAGTGCTAGTCAGGCGGCTAGCCCCTACAATGAGCAGTTCTTC
TRBV20-1,-,TRBJ2-1,few,CSGLGNFNEQFF,TGCAGCGGTCTAGGGAATTTCAATGAGCAGTTCTTC
TRBV5-4,TRBD1,TRBJ2-1,many,CASRSGGTGGHNEQFF,TGTGCCAGCAGGTCGGGTGGGACAGGGGGTCACAATGAGCAGTTCTTC
TRBV2,-,TRBJ2-2,-,CATRVGEVTGELFF,TGTGCCACCCGCGTCGGGGAAGTAACCGGGGAGCTGTTTTTT
TRBV7-9,-,TRBJ1-1,few,CASSFRGGRPEAFF,TGTGCCAGCAGCTTCCGTGGGGGCAGGCCTGAAGCTTTCTTT
TRBV4-3,-,TRBJ2-2,many,CASSQVWWGGRGELFF,TGCGCCAGCAGCCAAGTATGGTGGGGGGGCCGCGGGGAGCTGTTTTTT
TRBV12-3/TRBV12-4,-,TRBJ2-3,-,CASSLRGGRADTEYF,TGTGCCAGCAGTTTACGGGGAGGAAGAGCAGATACGGAATATTTT
TRBV7-2,TRBD2,TRBJ2-7,-,CASSSRGLAGDRAEQYF,TGTGCCAGCAGCTCCCGGGGGCTAGCGGGAGATCGTGCCGAGCAGTACTTC
TRBV7-9,-,TRBJ2-5,many,CASSLVGSEQETQYF,TGTGCCAGCAGCTTAGTCGGAAGCGAACAAGAGACCCAGTACTTC
TRBV7-2,-,TRBJ1-4,many,CASSLSATNEKLFF,TGTGCCAGCAGCTTAAGTGCAACTAATGAAAAACTGTTTTTT
TRBV5-6,-,TRBJ1-4,-,CASSRSKTATNEKLFF,TGTGCCAGCAGCCGCTCCAAGACAGCAACTAATGAAAAACTGTTTTTT
TRBV7-3,-,TRBJ2-1,-,CASSLNPAGYNEQFF,TGTGCCAGCAGCTTAAACCCCGCGGGCTACAATGAGCAGTTCTTC
TRBV5-1,-,TRBJ1-2,many,CASSLEGSTGVGYTF,TGCGCCAGCAGCTTGGAGGGCAGTACCGGGGTTGGCTACACCTTC
TRBV7-2,TRBD2,TRBJ2-3,few,CASSLSSPRGGADTQYF,TGTGCCAGCAGCTTAAGTTCCCCCCGGGGGGGCGCAGATACGCAGTATTTT
TRBV20-1,TRBD1,TRBJ1-6,many,CSAPTGGYYNSPLHF,TGCAGTGCGCCGACAGGGGGCTACTATAATTCACCCCTCCACTTT
TRBV5-1,TRBD2,TRBJ2-1,-,CASSLGKTSTTYNEQFF,TGCGCCAGCAGCTTGGGGAAGACTAGCACCACCTACAATGAGCAGTTCTTC
TRBV6-2/TRBV6-3,-,TRBJ2-7,-,CASRIGGAQYNEQYF,TGTGCCAGCCGAATAGGAGGGGCCCAATACAATGAGCAGTACTTC
TRBV20-1,-,TRBJ1-5,-,CSARAGAINQPQHF,TGCAGTGCTCGAGCCGGGGCGATAAATCAGCCCCAGCATTTT